The 13 T cell receptor beta chains given below trace back to one sample, sequenced in a study of neurological immune-mediated disorders. MiXCR was run by TCRdb on the 5' RACE reads, yielding one entry per CDR3 protein. The sample holds about 71,000 distinct CDR3 sequences, 4.5% seen once. The specimen sequenced was PBMCs. The receptor source for this set is a young man with multiple sclerosis.

This clonotype was counted a few times. The chain joins TRBV20-1 to TRBJ1-2; D gene uncertain. The V end was cut by 3 bases, the J end by 7 bases, with 12 bases between. This CDR3 region has 12 residues. Germline lookup yields CDR1 DFQATT and CDR2 SNEGSKA (reference sequence). The CDR3 spells CSASRQNAGYTF. The CDR3 DNA sequence: TGCAGTGCTAGTAGGCAGAACGCTGGCTACACCTTC.

In its sample, this clonotype was seen many times. The CDR3 DNA sequence: TGCGCCAGCAGCCGAGGAGCCGAGAACGCTTTCTTT. This translates into CASSRGAENAFF. The chain links TRBV5-1 to TRBJ1-1; D not certain. The CDR3 is made up of 12 amino acids. With 4 bases removed from V and 11 bases from J, the gap between germline ends came to 15 bases. CDR1 and CDR2 from the germline V gene are SGHRS and YFSETQ. The full variable domain, rest sourced from reference TRBV5-1 and TRBJ1-1, is KAGVTQTPRYLIKTRGQQVTLSCSPISGHRSVSWYQQTPGQGLQFLFEYFSETQRNKGNFPGRFSGRQFSNSRSEMNVSTLELGDSALYLCASSRGAENAFFGQGTRLTVV.

This clonotype was detected ten times or more. V usage is TRBV15 and J usage is TRBJ2-1; 7 bases fit TRBD1. The V segment lost 6 bases and the J segment 7 bases; nucleotides outside the gene matches: 9. The V gene's germline CDR1 is LNHNV and CDR2 YYDKDF (reference sequence). The CDR3 loop spans 14 amino acids. CDR3 in amino acids: CATRNRGQENEQFF. CDR3 sequence (DNA): TGTGCCACCAGAAACAGGGGTCAAGAGAATGAGCAGTTCTTC.

The table lists this clonotype with many counts. The V call is TRBV5-1, the J call TRBJ2-7; D is possibly TRBD1 or TRBD2 (5 bases each). Germline loops: CDR1 SGHRS, CDR2 YFSETQ. The CDR3 is made up of 13 amino acids. V lost 6 bases to trimming and J lost 0 bases, with 10 bases between them. The CDR3 coding sequence is TGCGCCAGCACCGCAGGGAGCTCCTACGAGCAGTACTTC. This translates into CASTAGSSYEQYF.

This clonotype was observed at least ten times. The chain carries TRBV20-1 and TRBJ2-1; 8 bases match TRBD2. The V gene's germline CDR1 is DFQATT and CDR2 SNEGSKA (reference sequence). The CDR3 is 15 residues long. With V trimmed by 0 bases and J by 7 bases, 8 bases remained unmatched. CDR3 DNA: TGCAGTGCTAGAGATTTCCGGAAGCGGGGGAATGAGCAGTTCTTC. This codes for CSARDFRKRGNEQFF.

The chain recombines TRBV5-1 with TRBJ2-1; 9 bases match TRBD2. The CDR3 loop spans 15 amino acids. Germline assignment: CDR1 SGHRS and CDR2 YFSETQ. The J segment lost 9 bases and the V segment lost 1 base, leaving 8 bases of the junction unmatched. The CDR3 coding sequence is TGCGCCAGCAGCTTGAGTCTAGCGGGGAGGGGTGAGCAGTTCTTC. Its protein is CASSLSLAGRGEQFF.

This clonotype was observed many times. The J gene is TRBJ2-2, the V gene TRBV2, with D unresolved. The V and J ends lost 8 bases and 4 bases respectively, with 5 bases between them. The germline CDR1 and CDR2 sequences are SNHLY and FYNNEI. The CDR3 extends over 11 amino acids. CDR3 DNA: TGTGCCAGCTCATTCACCGGGGAGCTGTTTTTT. Its translation is CASSFTGELFF.

This clonotype qualifies as medium-sized. V usage is TRBV12-3 or TRBV12-4 and J usage is TRBJ2-3; the match to TRBD1 covers 7 bases. CDR3 size: 15 residues. The junction had 7 bases not matched to a gene; V was cut back by 5 bases and J by 2 bases. The CDR3 protein is CASSPDRALTDTQYF. In nucleotides, the CDR3 is TGTGCCAGCAGTCCTGACAGGGCACTCACAGATACGCAGTATTTT.

This clonotype has only a few counts. This rearrangement joins TRBV18 to TRBJ2-4; D uncertain. The CDR3 runs to 11 residues. Trimming took off 2 bases at V and 7 bases at J, with 3 bases between the two ends. Germline CDR1 reads KGHSH; CDR2 reads LQKENI. The CDR3 region is CASSPANIQYF. The CDR3 coding sequence is TGTGCCAGCTCACCAGCGAACATTCAGTACTTC.

Ten or more counts support this clonotype. The chain combines TRBV5-4 with TRBJ2-7; D remains ambiguous. The V end lost 0 bases, the J end lost 3 bases, and 4 bases lay between the germline ends. Germline V lookup: CDR1 SGHNT, CDR2 YYREEE (reference sequence). CDR3 size: 12 residues. The CDR3 DNA sequence: TGTGCCAGCAGCTTGGAAAGCTACGAGCAGTACTTC. Its translation: CASSLESYEQYF.

This clonotype was counted at least ten times. This chain connects TRBV10-3 to TRBJ1-2, with D unresolved. The CDR3 loop spans 14 amino acids. Germline values: CDR1 ENHRY, CDR2 SYGVKD. V was shortened by 3 bases and J by 4 bases, with 12 bases between the two germline ends. This chain's CDR3 is CAISDVGKVYGYTF. In DNA, the CDR3 is TGTGCCATCAGTGATGTCGGGAAAGTCTATGGCTACACCTTC.

This clonotype was counted at least ten times. The rearrangement joins TRBV7-9 to TRBJ1-2; D is possibly TRBD1 (5 bases). Trimming stripped 5 bases from V and 8 bases from J, with 18 bases between. Germline lookup yields CDR1 SEHNR and CDR2 FQNEAQ (reference sequence). The CDR3 spans 14 residues. CDR3 in amino acids: CASSAPSVWGGYTF. CDR3 coding DNA: TGTGCCAGCAGCGCACCTTCCGTTTGGGGCGGCTACACCTTC. Full variable domain (missing parts from reference TRBV7-9 and TRBJ1-2): DTGVSQNPRHKITKRGQNVTFRCDPISEHNRLYWYRQTLGQGPEFLTYFQNEAQLEKSRLLSDRFSAERPKGSFSTLEIQRTEQGDSAMYLCASSAPSVWGGYTFGSGTRLTVV.

The table lists this clonotype with many counts. The rearrangement links TRBV29-1 to TRBJ1-5; 7 bases align to TRBD1. The CDR3 has 14 residues. Trimming at V came to 6 bases and at J to 0 bases, leaving 5 bases not matched to a gene. Germline CDR1 and CDR2: SQVTM and ANQGSEA. The CDR3 nucleotides are TGCAGCGTGAAGGGACAGAATAGCAATCAGCCCCAGCATTTT. This encodes CSVKGQNSNQPQHF.